The sequence of this TCR beta chain was determined in a study of cytomegalovirus exposure and HLA in healthy donors. The PCR had 60 Vbeta and 13 Jbeta primers. This table comes from immunoSEQ multiplex PCR, and its TCRdb copy is limited to in-frame clones, with some not included. The sample table includes about 120,000 clones. The CDR3 has 15 residues. V lost 4 bases, J lost 2 bases, and 12 bases lay in between. CDR1 and CDR2 from the germline V gene are SGHTA and FQGNSA. Whole-study findings and limits: A prior analysis recorded that most TCR beta V segments were productive about 90% or about 30% of the time.

Concerning this clone: Its antigen remains unknown.

This clonotype was obtained from a woman in her 40s in good health and CMV-seropositive. Sequenced sample: PBMCs. This sequence joins TRBV7-2 and TRBJ1-3; D is unclear. CDR3: CASSYGPSPGNTIYF. The CDR3 nucleotides are TGTGCCAGCAGCTATGGGCCCAGCCCTGGAAACACCATATATTTT.